Listed below are T cell receptor beta chains from one sample, sequenced in a study of control samples from healthy donors and cancer patients. Produced via immunoSEQ multiplex PCR; TCRdb's table is partial and in-frame only. This table has some 130,000 clones, about 92% appearing once. Sequences were obtained from PBMCs. All receptors come from a man aged 45-60 years with head and neck cancer. CDR3s include the opening cysteine and the closing phenylalanine or tryptophan. A D gene is named only where the DNA matches it firmly. Some rows have no size entry. The others give once, few or many, or a class for an expanded clone.

d_call,v_call,j_call,clone_size,cdr3_aa,cdr3_nt
.,TRBV27,TRBJ1-2,.,CASSSVIRGVGYGYTF,TGTGCCAGCAGTTCCGTGATCAGGGGAGTAGGCTATGGCTACACCTTC
TRBD1,TRBV11-2,TRBJ2-5,.,CASSHDRAETQYF,TGTGCCAGCAGCCATGACAGGGCAGAGACCCAGTACTTC
TRBD1,TRBV6-5,TRBJ2-7,.,CASSRPGTGTYEQYF,TGTGCCAGCAGCCGTCCCGGGACAGGGACCTACGAGCAGTACTTC
.,TRBV7-9,TRBJ2-7,.,CASRTSFDRSYEQYF,TGTGCCAGCAGGACGAGCTTCGACAGGTCTTACGAGCAGTACTTC
.,TRBV25-1,TRBJ1-1,.,CASRQYMNTEAFF,TGTGCCAGCAGGCAGTACATGAACACTGAAGCTTTCTTT
.,TRBV14,TRBJ1-3,.,CASSQERASGNTIYF,TGTGCCAGCAGCCAAGAACGTGCCTCTGGAAACACCATATATTTT
TRBD1,TRBV30,TRBJ2-7,.,CAWSVGTEYYEQYF,TGTGCCTGGAGTGTCGGGACAGAATACTACGAGCAGTACTTC
.,TRBV10-3,TRBJ1-4,.,CAISELGNEKLFF,TGTGCCATCAGTGAGCTCGGTAATGAAAAACTGTTTTTT
.,TRBV28,TRBJ2-1,.,CASRPLFDGRNNEQFF,TGTGCCAGCAGACCTCTCTTCGACGGGCGAAACAATGAGCAGTTCTTC
TRBD1,TRBV4-3,TRBJ2-2,.,CASSAGQGNTGELFF,TGCGCCAGCAGCGCGGGACAGGGGAACACCGGGGAGCTGTTTTTT
TRBD1,TRBV23-1,TRBJ1-4,.,CASSLARDRVEKLFF,TGCGCCAGCAGTCTCGCCCGGGACAGGGTTGAAAAACTGTTTTTT
.,TRBV9,TRBJ1-1,.,CASSITGTGNTEAFF,TGTGCCAGCAGCATTACCGGGACCGGGAACACTGAAGCTTTCTTT
TRBD1,TRBV5-1,TRBJ2-1,once,CASGTQGVEQFF,TGCGCCAGCGGAACACAGGGGGTTGAGCAGTTCTTC
.,TRBV15,TRBJ1-3,.,CATSRGAALSNTIYF,TGTGCCACCAGCAGAGGTGCAGCACTATCAAACACCATATATTTT
.,TRBV4-3,TRBJ1-4,.,CASSPTWGNEKLFF,TGCGCCAGCAGCCCCACTTGGGGGAATGAAAAACTGTTTTTT
.,TRBV7-9,TRBJ1-3,.,CASSLTVGNTIYF,TGTGCCAGCAGCTTGACGGTTGGAAACACCATATATTTT
TRBD2,TRBV27,TRBJ2-2,.,CASCGLAGGLGELFF,TGTGCCAGCTGCGGACTAGCGGGGGGGCTTGGGGAGCTGTTTTTT
.,TRBV9,TRBJ2-1,.,CASSGLFGEQFF,TGTGCCAGCAGCGGACTGTTCGGGGAGCAGTTCTTC
.,TRBV30,TRBJ2-5,.,CAWSVLYQETQYF,TGTGCCTGGAGTGTCCTGTACCAAGAGACCCAGTACTTC
.,TRBV3-1/TRBV3-2,TRBJ2-5,.,CASSQYGRQETQYF,TGTGCCAGCAGCCAGTACGGCCGACAAGAGACCCAGTACTTC
.,TRBV7-8,TRBJ1-1,.,CASSLATGLPEAFF,TGTGCCAGCAGCTTAGCGACAGGATTGCCTGAAGCTTTCTTT
TRBD2,TRBV13,TRBJ2-3,.,CASSLDTSGGASTDTQYF,TGTGCCAGCAGCTTAGATACTAGCGGGGGGGCTAGCACAGATACGCAGTATTTT
.,TRBV6-5,TRBJ1-1,.,CASSSRSSGDRTEAFF,TGTGCCAGCAGTTCAAGGTCTTCGGGGGATCGGACTGAAGCTTTCTTT
.,TRBV5-6,TRBJ2-3,.,CASSLETVGTDTQYF,TGTGCCAGCAGCTTGGAGACAGTGGGCACAGATACGCAGTATTTT
TRBD2,TRBV7-2,TRBJ2-2,.,CASTSGGTVRVGELFF,TGTGCCAGCACTAGCGGGGGCACCGTACGAGTCGGGGAGCTGTTTTTT
TRBD1,TRBV5-1,TRBJ2-3,few,CASSQTLGGAGTDTQYF,TGCGCCAGCAGCCAAACTTTAGGGGGCGCGGGCACAGATACGCAGTATTTT
TRBD1,TRBV10-3,TRBJ2-5,.,CAIRGDRAGETQYF,TGTGCCATCAGAGGGGACAGGGCGGGGGAGACCCAGTACTTC
.,TRBV9,TRBJ2-3,.,CASSGGRGTDTQYF,TGTGCCAGCAGCGGGGGAAGGGGCACAGATACGCAGTATTTT
.,TRBV12-3/TRBV12-4,TRBJ2-5,.,CASTPTRQETQYF,TGTGCCAGCACGCCCACCAGGCAAGAGACCCAGTACTTC
.,TRBV28,TRBJ1-1,few,CASRGRGNTEAFF,TGTGCCAGCCGGGGGAGGGGGAACACTGAAGCTTTCTTT
TRBD1,TRBV2,TRBJ2-3,.,CASSSWTGGGADTQYF,TGTGCCAGCAGTTCATGGACAGGCGGTGGGGCAGATACGCAGTATTTT
.,TRBV6-2/TRBV6-3,TRBJ1-6,.,CASSSTTRNSPLHF,TGTGCCAGCAGTTCGACCACTCGGAATTCACCCCTCCACTTT
.,TRBV12-3/TRBV12-4,TRBJ1-2,.,CASSIAGDLTF,TGTGCCAGCAGTATTGCAGGGGATCTCACCTTC
.,TRBV5-6,TRBJ2-1,.,CASSWMVGISYNEQFF,TGTGCCAGCAGCTGGATGGTGGGGATCTCCTACAATGAGCAGTTCTTC
.,TRBV14,TRBJ1-3,.,CASSQGMTGNTIYF,TGTGCCAGCAGCCAAGGGATGACTGGAAACACCATATATTTT
.,TRBV7-9,TRBJ1-2,.,CASSLASYDGYTF,TGTGCCAGCAGCTTAGCCAGCTACGATGGCTACACCTTC
.,TRBV21-1,TRBJ1-2,once,CASSKAKGGRSSYGYTF,TGTGCCAGCAGCAAAGCTAAGGGAGGACGGAGTTCTTATGGCTACACCTTC
TRBD1,TRBV5-1,TRBJ2-6,.,CASSSTGGRSSGANVLTF,TGCGCCAGCAGCTCGACAGGGGGCCGCTCATCCGGGGCCAACGTCCTGACTTTC
.,TRBV28,TRBJ1-5,.,CASRPLKGGAAPQHF,TGTGCCAGCAGACCCCTTAAGGGCGGAGCGGCGCCCCAGCATTTT
.,TRBV5-6,TRBJ2-7,.,CASSSGTESYEQYF,TGTGCCAGCAGCTCCGGGACGGAATCCTACGAGCAGTACTTC
TRBD1,TRBV2,TRBJ1-4,.,CASSSRDREDTNEKLFF,TGTGCCAGCAGTAGTAGGGACAGGGAAGACACTAATGAAAAACTGTTTTTT
.,TRBV27,TRBJ1-3,.,CASRPTWASGNTIYF,TGTGCCAGCAGACCGACCTGGGCCTCTGGAAACACCATATATTTT
.,TRBV25-1,TRBJ1-1,.,CASSERGRNTEAFF,TGTGCCAGCAGTGAGAGGGGTCGGAACACTGAAGCTTTCTTT
.,TRBV12-3/TRBV12-4,TRBJ1-1,.,CASSFGLTEAFF,TGTGCCAGCAGTTTCGGTCTCACTGAAGCTTTCTTT
TRBD2,TRBV4-3,TRBJ2-1,.,CASSQVGSGGNFNYEQFF,TGCGCCAGCAGCCAAGTAGGTAGCGGGGGCAACTTTAACTATGAGCAGTTCTTC
.,TRBV18,TRBJ2-3,.,CASSPPLTPPDTQYF,TGTGCCAGCTCACCACCCCTAACTCCACCAGATACGCAGTATTTT
TRBD1,TRBV5-4,TRBJ1-3,.,CASRPGQAGNTIYF,TGTGCCAGCAGACCAGGACAGGCTGGAAACACCATATATTTT
TRBD1,TRBV27,TRBJ1-1,.,CASRLDRVNTEAFF,TGTGCCAGCAGATTAGACAGGGTGAACACTGAAGCTTTCTTT
.,TRBV7-2,TRBJ2-1,.,CASSPWTANNEQFF,TGTGCCAGCAGCCCCTGGACGGCGAACAATGAGCAGTTCTTC
TRBD1,TRBV7-6,TRBJ1-5,.,CASSPYNRGHQPQHF,TGTGCCAGCAGCCCCTACAACAGGGGACATCAGCCCCAGCATTTT
.,TRBV2,TRBJ2-5,.,CASSPLQGQETQYF,TGTGCCAGCAGTCCTTTACAGGGCCAAGAGACCCAGTACTTC
.,TRBV4-3,TRBJ1-1,.,CASSQAPTF,TGCGCCAGCAGCCAGGCCCCCACTTTC
TRBD1,TRBV6-6,TRBJ1-1,.,CATSWDRGTEAFF,TGTGCCACCTCGTGGGACAGGGGGACTGAAGCTTTCTTT
.,TRBV28,TRBJ2-3,.,CASSEPGGSSTDTQYF,TGTGCCAGCAGTGAGCCGGGGGGCTCTAGCACAGATACGCAGTATTTT
.,TRBV2,TRBJ1-6,.,CASSQEGYSPLHF,TGTGCCAGCAGCCAAGAAGGGTACTCACCCCTCCACTTT
.,TRBV10-3,TRBJ2-1,.,CAISRPAEGPYNEQFF,TGTGCCATCAGTCGACCGGCGGAAGGGCCCTACAATGAGCAGTTCTTC
TRBD1,TRBV5-1,TRBJ1-6,few,CASSSDRGGNSPLHF,TGCGCCAGCAGCTCGGACAGGGGTGGTAATTCACCCCTCCACTTT
TRBD1,TRBV28,TRBJ1-5,few,CASSHRGPSNQPQHF,TGTGCCAGCAGTCACAGGGGACCTAGCAATCAGCCCCAGCATTTT
.,TRBV7-6,TRBJ2-5,.,CASSLEGGPQETQYF,TGTGCCAGCAGCTTAGAGGGGGGCCCACAAGAGACCCAGTACTTC